This T cell receptor (beta chain) was obtained from a study of blood T cell repertoires in COVID-19. Assay: immunoSEQ multiplex PCR; the TCRdb copy retains only in-frame clones and omits some. The sample consists of about 210,000 clones, 70% to 90% of them appearing once. The receptor's source is a man aged 40-49 years who had recovered from COVID-19. The material sequenced was PBMCs or T cells enriched from blood (not recorded which).

In nucleotides, the CDR3 is TGTGCCAGCAGCTTCGCGGGGGGCGGGACCCAGTACTTC. This gives the protein CASSFAGGGTQYF. The genes are TRBV5-4 and TRBJ2-5, with 8 bases aligning to TRBD2. Germline CDR1 is SGHNT and CDR2 is YYREEE (reference sequence). The V gene end was trimmed by 2 bases and the J gene end by 7 bases; junction bases not matched to a gene: 4. This CDR3 contains 13 residues. Together with reference TRBV5-4 and TRBJ2-5, the CDR3 gives the full variable domain: ETGVTQSPTHLIKTRGQQVTLRCSSQSGHNTVSWYQQALGQGPQFIFQYYREEENGRGNFPPRFSGLQFPNYSSELNVNALELDDSALYLCASSFAGGGTQYFGPGTRLLVL.